This TCR beta chain was sequenced for a study of cytomegalovirus exposure and HLA in healthy donors. Study in general: Assignment to the Caucasian-associated ancestry cluster applied to around 82% of the roughly 400 genotyped donors.

Of note for this clone: The antigen is not known.

General observations from the study: Usually a TCR sequence was rare, but some public TCRs were found in many donors. An analysis done earlier found most TCR beta V segments productive about 90% or about 30% of the time.

Healthy bone marrow donors supplied every sample. The PCR employed 60 Vbeta primers together with 13 Jbeta primers. The assay was immunoSEQ multiplex PCR, and TCRdb's table has in-frame clones only and misses some. The sample has fewer than 120,000 clones; about three quarters are singletons. The junction had 3 bases not matched to a gene; V was cut back by 1 base and J by 4 bases. The CDR3 sequence is 16 residues long. From germline, CDR1 is SGHVS and CDR2 FNYEAQ. The specimen was PBMCs. The V gene is TRBV7-6, the J gene TRBJ2-1, with 11 bases lining up with TRBD2. This TCR came from an older woman in good health and CMV-seropositive. For the CDR3, the DNA is TGTGCCAGCAGCTTAGGCCCTAGCGGGGGGTACAATGAGCAGTTCTTC. This gives the protein CASSLGPSGGYNEQFF.